The 12 T cell receptor beta chains given below trace back to one sample, sequenced in a study of T cells after yellow fever vaccination. TCRdb analysed the 5' RACE reads with MiXCR anew, one entry per CDR3 protein. The sample has approximately 550,000 distinct CDR3 sequences, approximately 13% seen once. This specimen was PBMCs, taken on the day of the yellow fever booster vaccination. Every receptor here comes from a man between 25 and 39 years old who received the YFV17D yellow fever vaccine.

This clonotype has only a few counts. The V gene is TRBV15, the J gene TRBJ2-5; D ambiguous. The germline V and J ends were trimmed by 0 bases and 5 bases, with 10 bases remaining between them. Germline V gene lookup returns CDR1 LNHNV and CDR2 YYDKDF (reference sequence). This CDR3 has 14 residues. DNA of the CDR3: TGTGCCACCAGCAGAGATAGTGCGTCGGAGACCCAGTACTTC. Protein product: CATSRDSASETQYF.

This clonotype was seen only a few times. CDR3 protein: CATRGQGAHEQYF. The CDR3 DNA follows: TGTGCCACTCGGGGACAGGGTGCCCACGAGCAGTACTTC. The chain combines TRBV6-1 with TRBJ2-7, with TRBD1 identical over 9 bases. CDR1 MNHNS and CDR2 SASEGT come from the germline V gene. CDR3 size: 13 residues. V dropped 10 bases and J dropped 5; count of bases not matched to a gene: 9.

Only a few counts were recorded for this clonotype. The V and J genes are TRBV27 and TRBJ2-7; the match to TRBD1 covers 11 bases. Germline trimming cut 8 bases from V and 6 bases from J; bases unmatched to any gene: 6. Germline lookup yields CDR1 MNHEY and CDR2 SMNVEV (reference sequence). This CDR3 has 13 residues. CDR3 protein: CASGLDRGLEQYF. DNA for the CDR3: TGTGCCAGCGGATTGGACAGGGGGCTCGAGCAGTACTTC.

This clonotype was observed a handful of times. The chain has TRBV21-1 and TRBJ2-5; the table's D call TRBD1 went unverified against the DNA. TRBV21-1 is a documented pseudogene. The CDR3 sequence is 14 residues long. The CDR3 sequence: CASRRGPKQETQYF. The CDR3 nucleotides are TGTGCCAGCAGGAGGGGACCTAAACAAGAGACCCAGTACTTC.

This clonotype came up a few times. At one end the junction does not follow the germline gene, possibly because of a read error. The rearrangement links TRBV7-2 to TRBJ1-2; no clear D gene. This CDR3 is 13 amino acids long. CDR1 is SGHTA and CDR2 is FQGNSA in the germline V gene. The CDR3 sequence is CPSTLGANYGYTF. The CDR3, as DNA: TGTCCCAGCACCCTGGGAGCCAACTATGGCTACACCTTC.

This clonotype was detected only a few times. The chain couples TRBV5-1 to TRBJ2-1; 10 positions agree with TRBD2. Trimming cost V 6 bases and J 7 bases; bases outside gene matches: 7. The CDR3 is 14 residues long. The germline V gene encodes CDR1 SGHRS and CDR2 YFSETQ. This CDR3 is CASNPAGGRNEQFF. The DNA for the CDR3 is TGCGCCAGCAACCCAGCGGGAGGGAGGAATGAGCAGTTCTTC.

The rearrangement uses TRBV28 and TRBJ1-2, with TRBD1 matching 11 bases. Trimming took 5 bases from V and 1 from J; bases not matched to a gene: 15. CDR1 and CDR2 from the germline V gene are MDHEN and SYDVKM. The CDR3 consists of 19 residues. The CDR3 loop reads CASSAPAGTGGRINYGYTF. CDR3 DNA: TGTGCCAGCAGTGCACCTGCCGGGACAGGGGGGAGGATTAACTATGGCTACACCTTC.

This clonotype was found a few times. V gene TRBV6-5 combines with J gene TRBJ2-1; 8 bases match TRBD2. The V gene's germline CDR1 is MNHEY and CDR2 SVGAGI. With 4 bases clipped from V and 7 bases from J, the junction kept 9 bases outside the gene matches. CDR3 size: 15 residues. The CDR3 sequence is CASSLTSGGWNEQFF. The CDR3 DNA is TGTGCCAGCAGTTTAACTAGCGGAGGATGGAATGAGCAGTTCTTC.

This clonotype came up a few times. This sequence joins TRBV7-9 and TRBJ2-1; D perhaps matches TRBD1 (6 bases). The V and J ends lost 8 bases and 4 bases respectively, with 6 bases between them. This CDR3 has 11 amino acids. The germline gives CDR1 SEHNR, CDR2 FQNEAQ (reference sequence). CDR3 DNA: TGTGCCAGCCAGGGGTACAATGAGCAGTTCTTC. This translates into CASQGYNEQFF.

The CDR3 region is CASSAEAFLYGELFF. The CDR3 DNA sequence: TGTGCCAGCAGCGCAGAAGCTTTCCTTTACGGGGAGCTGTTTTTT. V is TRBV9 and J is TRBJ2-2; no firm D call. The V end was cut by 3 bases, the J end by 7 bases, with 16 bases between. CDR3 size: 15 residues. The V gene's germline CDR1 is SGDLS and CDR2 YYNGEE.

This chain connects TRBV7-9 to TRBJ2-1; D is uncertain. V dropped 0 bases and J dropped 7 bases, with 10 bases sitting between them. Germline CDR1 and CDR2: SEHNR and FQNEAQ (reference sequence). CDR3 size: 14 residues. Here the CDR3 reads CASSLAKGANEQFF. CDR3 nucleotides: TGTGCCAGCAGCTTAGCAAAGGGCGCGAATGAGCAGTTCTTC. Full variable domain (outside the CDR3, taken from reference TRBV7-9 and TRBJ2-1): DTGVSQNPRHKITKRGQNVTFRCDPISEHNRLYWYRQTLGQGPEFLTYFQNEAQLEKSRLLSDRFSAERPKGSFSTLEIQRTEQGDSAMYLCASSLAKGANEQFFGPGTRLTVL.

This clonotype appeared a few times. This chain joins TRBV14 and TRBJ2-1, with 10 positions matching TRBD2. This CDR3 contains 15 residues. V dropped 3 bases and J dropped 13; count of bases not matched to a gene: 12. Germline CDR1 is SGHDN and CDR2 is FVKESK. The CDR3 DNA reads TGTGCCAGCAGCCATCCTAGCGGGAGCCAGGTTTTTCAGTTCTTC. It translates to CASSHPSGSQVFQFF.